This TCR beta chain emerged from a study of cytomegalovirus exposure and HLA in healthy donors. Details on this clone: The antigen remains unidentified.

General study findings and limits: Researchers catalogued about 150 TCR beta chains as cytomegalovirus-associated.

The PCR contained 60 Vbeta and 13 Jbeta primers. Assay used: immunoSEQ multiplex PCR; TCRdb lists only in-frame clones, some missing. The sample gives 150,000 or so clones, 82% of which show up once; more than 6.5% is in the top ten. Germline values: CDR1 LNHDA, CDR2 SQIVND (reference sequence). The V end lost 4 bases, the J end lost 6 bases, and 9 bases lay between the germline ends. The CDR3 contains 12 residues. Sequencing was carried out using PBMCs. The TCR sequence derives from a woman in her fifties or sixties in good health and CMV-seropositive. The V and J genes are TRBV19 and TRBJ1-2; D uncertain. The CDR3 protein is CASSTFGDGYTF. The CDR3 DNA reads TGTGCCAGTAGTACTTTCGGGGATGGCTACACCTTC. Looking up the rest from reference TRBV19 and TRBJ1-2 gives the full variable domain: DGGITQSPKYLFRKEGQNVTLSCEQNLNHDAMYWYRQDPGQGLRLIYYSQIVNDFQKGDIAEGYSVSREKKESFPLTVTSAQKNPTAFYLCASSTFGDGYTFGSGTRLTVV.